These T cell receptor beta chains were read from a single sample in a study of OX40 agonist ivuxolimab in advanced cancers. The method was immunoSEQ multiplex PCR; TCRdb's version includes in-frame clones alone and lacks a portion of them. The sample has about 53,000 clones, roughly 83% seen once. The starting material was CD4+ or CD8+ T cells sorted from blood, obtained in a trial of the OX40 agonist ivuxolimab. Every receptor here comes from an adult with an advanced solid tumor such as melanoma, head and neck, liver or kidney cancer. The CDR3 runs from the conserved cysteine through the conserved F or W. Each record gives: CDR3 length, D gene, J gene, clone size, V gene, CDR3 protein, CDR3 DNA. D genes are given only for firm matches. Size is stated for part of the rows, as once, few or many counts, or as a class when the clone is expanded.

15 TRBD1 TRBJ1-1 NA TRBV29-1 CSVFDTGGRRAEAFF TGCAGCGTGTTTGATACAGGGGGGCGTCGGGCTGAAGCTTTCTTT
14 TRBD1 TRBJ2-7 NA TRBV28 CASSRGGPVGEQYF TGTGCCAGCAGTCGAGGGGGCCCCGTTGGAGAGCAGTACTTC
14 NA TRBJ2-5 NA TRBV11-3 CASSLVLGSETQYF TGTGCCAGCAGCTTAGTACTGGGCTCGGAGACCCAGTACTTC
14 NA TRBJ1-1 NA TRBV5-1 CASSLTTGSTEAFF TGCGCCAGCAGCTTGACCACAGGGAGCACTGAAGCTTTCTTT
14 NA TRBJ2-3 NA TRBV19 CASNPGAPTDTQYF TGTGCCAGTAATCCAGGAGCCCCCACAGATACGCAGTATTTT
15 TRBD1 TRBJ1-2 NA TRBV6-1 CASSEAGQGADGYTF TGTGCCAGCAGTGAAGCGGGACAGGGGGCGGATGGCTACACCTTC
11 NA TRBJ2-5 few TRBV19 CASSMSETQYF TGTGCCAGTAGTATGTCGGAGACCCAGTACTTC
16 NA TRBJ2-7 NA TRBV11-3 CASSQQGTGADYEQYF TGTGCCAGCAGCCAACAGGGGACGGGGGCCGACTACGAGCAGTACTTC
14 NA TRBJ1-1 NA TRBV19 CASSIGGLATEAFF TGTGCCAGTAGTATCGGAGGGTTAGCCACTGAAGCTTTCTTT
17 TRBD1 TRBJ2-2 NA TRBV28 CASSLLMDRMKTGELFF TGTGCCAGCAGTTTATTAATGGACAGGATGAAAACCGGGGAGCTGTTTTTT
17 TRBD1 TRBJ2-7 NA TRBV11-2 CASSLDRVGQGAKEQYF TGTGCCAGCAGCTTAGATAGGGTGGGACAGGGGGCAAAAGAGCAGTACTTC
15 TRBD2 TRBJ2-7 NA TRBV9 CASSVSLREEYEQYF TGTGCCAGCAGCGTATCTTTGCGGGAGGAATACGAGCAGTACTTC
16 NA TRBJ2-7 NA TRBV28 CASSRVQGSRRGEQYF TGTGCCAGCAGCCGCGTACAGGGATCCCGTAGGGGCGAGCAGTACTTC
14 NA TRBJ1-3 NA TRBV19 CASSIRGVGNTIYF TGTGCCAGTAGCATCAGGGGAGTCGGAAACACCATATATTTT
14 NA TRBJ2-7 NA TRBV27 CASSPPGYPYEQYF TGTGCCAGCAGTCCCCCGGGCTATCCATACGAGCAGTACTTC
14 NA TRBJ2-5 NA TRBV14 CASSPSETGGTQYF TGTGCCAGCAGCCCCTCGGAGACCGGGGGGACCCAGTACTTC
12 NA TRBJ2-7 once TRBV6-5 CASSYSGVQQYF TGTGCCAGCAGTTACTCAGGGGTGCAGCAGTACTTC
16 TRBD2 TRBJ2-1 NA TRBV7-6 CASSSGLAGGQSEQFF TGTGCCAGCAGCTCGGGACTAGCGGGAGGGCAAAGTGAGCAGTTCTTC
14 NA TRBJ2-3 NA TRBV7-3 CASSPNVAVDTQYF TGTGCCAGCAGCCCCAACGTCGCGGTGGATACGCAGTATTTT
15 NA TRBJ1-5 NA TRBV5-4 CASSRSGGGNQPQHF TGTGCCAGCAGCCGGTCGGGGGGCGGCAATCAGCCCCAGCATTTT
15 TRBD1 TRBJ1-1 NA TRBV2 CASRPTIDRVLGAFF TGTGCCAGCCGACCGACAATCGACAGGGTCCTTGGAGCTTTCTTT
16 NA TRBJ2-7 NA TRBV7-8 CASSLASYRDKSEQYF TGTGCCAGCAGCTTAGCGTCTTATAGGGACAAAAGCGAGCAGTACTTC
15 NA TRBJ1-4 NA TRBV6-5 CASSSPSSTNEKLFF TGTGCCAGCAGTTCACCCAGTTCAACTAATGAAAAACTGTTTTTT